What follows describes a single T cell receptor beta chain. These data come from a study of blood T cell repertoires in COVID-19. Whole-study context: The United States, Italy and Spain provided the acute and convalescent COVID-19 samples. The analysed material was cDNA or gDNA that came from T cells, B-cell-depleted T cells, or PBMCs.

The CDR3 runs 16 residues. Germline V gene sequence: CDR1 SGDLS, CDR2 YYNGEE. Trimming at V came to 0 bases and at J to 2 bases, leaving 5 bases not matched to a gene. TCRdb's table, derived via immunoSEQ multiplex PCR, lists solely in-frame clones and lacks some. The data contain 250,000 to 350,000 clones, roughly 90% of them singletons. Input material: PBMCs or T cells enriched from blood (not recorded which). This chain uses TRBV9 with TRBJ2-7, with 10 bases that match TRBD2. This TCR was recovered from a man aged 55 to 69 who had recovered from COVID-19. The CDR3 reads CASSVGQAGGTYEQYF. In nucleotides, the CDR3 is TGTGCCAGCAGCGTAGGACAAGCGGGAGGGACCTACGAGCAGTACTTC.